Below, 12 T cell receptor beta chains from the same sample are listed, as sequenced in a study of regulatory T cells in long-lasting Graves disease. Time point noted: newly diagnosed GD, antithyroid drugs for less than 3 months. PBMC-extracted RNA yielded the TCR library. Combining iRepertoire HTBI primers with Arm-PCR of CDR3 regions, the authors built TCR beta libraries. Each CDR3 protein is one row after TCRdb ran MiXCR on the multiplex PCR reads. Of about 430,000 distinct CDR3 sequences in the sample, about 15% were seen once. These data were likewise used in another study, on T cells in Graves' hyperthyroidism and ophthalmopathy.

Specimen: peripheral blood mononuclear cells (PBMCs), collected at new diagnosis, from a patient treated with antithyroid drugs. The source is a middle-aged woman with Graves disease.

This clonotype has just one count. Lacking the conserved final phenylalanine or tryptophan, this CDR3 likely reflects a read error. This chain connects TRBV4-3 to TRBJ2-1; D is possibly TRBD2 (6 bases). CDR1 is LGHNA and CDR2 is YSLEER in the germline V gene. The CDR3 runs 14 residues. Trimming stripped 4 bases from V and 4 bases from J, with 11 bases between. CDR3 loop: CASSPTRGYNEQFL. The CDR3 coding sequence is TGCGCCAGCAGCCCGACTAGAGGGTACAATGAGCAGTTCCTC.

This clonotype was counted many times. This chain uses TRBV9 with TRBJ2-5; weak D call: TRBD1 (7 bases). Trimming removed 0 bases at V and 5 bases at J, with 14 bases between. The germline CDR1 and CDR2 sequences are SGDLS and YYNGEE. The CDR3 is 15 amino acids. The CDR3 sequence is CASSVGQGGYETQYF. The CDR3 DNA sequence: TGTGCCAGCAGCGTAGGCCAGGGGGGATACGAGACCCAGTACTTC.

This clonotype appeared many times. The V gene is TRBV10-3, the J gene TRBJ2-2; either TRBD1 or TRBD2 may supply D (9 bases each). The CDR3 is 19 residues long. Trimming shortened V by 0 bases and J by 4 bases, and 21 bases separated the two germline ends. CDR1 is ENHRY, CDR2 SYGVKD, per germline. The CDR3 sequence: CAISESSGRTGASTGELFF. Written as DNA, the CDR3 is TGTGCCATCAGTGAGTCAAGCGGGAGGACAGGGGCATCCACCGGGGAGCTGTTTTTT.

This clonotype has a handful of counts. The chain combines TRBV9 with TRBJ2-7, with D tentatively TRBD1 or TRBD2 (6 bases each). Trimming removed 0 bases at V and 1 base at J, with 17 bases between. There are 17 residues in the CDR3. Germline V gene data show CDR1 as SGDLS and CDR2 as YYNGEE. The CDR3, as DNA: TGTGCCAGCAGCGTAGCTTACGGGGAGGACAGTTCCTACGAGCAGTACTTC. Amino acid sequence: CASSVAYGEDSSYEQYF.

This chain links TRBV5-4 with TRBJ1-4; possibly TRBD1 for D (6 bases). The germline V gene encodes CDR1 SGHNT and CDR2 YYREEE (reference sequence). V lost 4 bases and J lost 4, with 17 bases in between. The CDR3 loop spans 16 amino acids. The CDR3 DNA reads TGTGCCAGCAGCAGTGGGGGTGGGACATTTAATGAAAAACTGTTTTTT. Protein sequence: CASSSGGGTFNEKLFF.

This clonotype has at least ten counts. CDR3 coding DNA: TGTGCCAGCAGCGAACAGGGATCTGGAAACACCATATATTTT. As protein: CASSEQGSGNTIYF. V and J are TRBV9 and TRBJ1-3; a possible D gene is TRBD1 (6 bases). The V end lost 3 bases, the J end lost 1 base, and 8 bases lay between the germline ends. The CDR3 totals 14 residues. Germline values: CDR1 SGDLS, CDR2 YYNGEE.

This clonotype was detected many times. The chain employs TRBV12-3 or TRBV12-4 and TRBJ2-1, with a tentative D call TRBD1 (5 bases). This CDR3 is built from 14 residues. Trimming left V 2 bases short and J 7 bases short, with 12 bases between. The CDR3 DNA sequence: TGTGCCAGCAGTTTACCCCAGGGATTGAATGAGCAGTTCTTC. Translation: CASSLPQGLNEQFF.

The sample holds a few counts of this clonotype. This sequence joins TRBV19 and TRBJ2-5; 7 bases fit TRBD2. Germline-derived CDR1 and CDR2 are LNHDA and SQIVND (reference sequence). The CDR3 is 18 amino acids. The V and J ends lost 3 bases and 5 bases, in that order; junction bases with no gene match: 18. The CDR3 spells CASSINMASGVSPETQYF. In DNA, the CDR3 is TGTGCCAGTAGTATCAATATGGCTAGCGGTGTCAGCCCGGAGACCCAGTACTTC.

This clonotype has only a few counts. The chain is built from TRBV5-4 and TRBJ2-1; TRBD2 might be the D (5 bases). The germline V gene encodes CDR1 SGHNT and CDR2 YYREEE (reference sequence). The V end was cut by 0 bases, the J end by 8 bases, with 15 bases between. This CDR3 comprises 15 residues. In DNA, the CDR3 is TGTGCCAGCAGCTTGGAGACGGGAAGTACCGATGAGCAGTTCTTC. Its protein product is CASSLETGSTDEQFF.

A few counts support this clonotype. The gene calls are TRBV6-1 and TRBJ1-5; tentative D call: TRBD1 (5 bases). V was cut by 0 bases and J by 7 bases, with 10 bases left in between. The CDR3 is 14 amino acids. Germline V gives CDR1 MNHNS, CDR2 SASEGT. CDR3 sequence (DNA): TGTGCCAGCAGTGAAGCTGAGGGGTCACAGCCCCAGCATTTT. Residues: CASSEAEGSQPQHF.

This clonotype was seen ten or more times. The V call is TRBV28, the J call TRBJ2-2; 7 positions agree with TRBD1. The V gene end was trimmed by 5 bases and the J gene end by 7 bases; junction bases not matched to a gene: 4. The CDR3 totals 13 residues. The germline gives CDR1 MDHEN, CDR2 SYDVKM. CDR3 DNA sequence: TGTGCCAGCAGTCCAGGGGGTATCGGGGAGCTGTTTTTT. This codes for CASSPGGIGELFF.

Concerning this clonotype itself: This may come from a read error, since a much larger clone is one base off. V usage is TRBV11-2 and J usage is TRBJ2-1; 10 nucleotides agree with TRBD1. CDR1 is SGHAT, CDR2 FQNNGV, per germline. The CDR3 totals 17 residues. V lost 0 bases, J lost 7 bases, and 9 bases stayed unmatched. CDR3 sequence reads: CASSLDTGTGDWNEQFF. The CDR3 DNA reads TGTGCCAGCAGCTTAGATACCGGGACAGGGGATTGGAATGAGCAGTTCTTC.